Sequencing of this TCR beta chain was carried out in a study of blood T cells in healthy people across ages. Points from the study as a whole: Both naive CD4+ cell counts and diversity were greater in long-lived donors than in aged donors. Observed TCR beta diversity per million T cells went down as age went up. This fall followed a roughly linear course with age. PBMCs left unsorted prevented a conclusive naive versus antigen-experienced comparison.

Trimming took 2 bases from V and 3 from J, leaving 12 bases between them. The CDR3 extends over 15 amino acids. The germline V gene has CDR1 MNHNY and CDR2 SVGAGI (reference sequence). The study recruited healthy Caucasian donors from Russia who were aged roughly 6 to 95. With regard to this clonotype: Antigen: not known.

It was with a sample-barcoded 5' primer and a J-beta primer mix that a second PCR of roughly 7 to 12 cycles was run. TCRdb reprocessed the 5' RACE reads with MiXCR, giving one entry per CDR3 protein. Of 1.5 million to 2 million distinct CDR3 sequences listed, about 49% were seen once; the top ten hold around 2.1%. The rearrangement uses TRBV6-6 and TRBJ2-3; D is perhaps TRBD2 (6 bases). This TCR was sampled from a woman aged 40 to 50 in good health. The sample was blood. CDR3 sequence (DNA): TGTGCCAGCAGTTACAGTTTTGGAGGGACAGATACGCAGTATTTT. Protein: CASSYSFGGTDTQYF.